This T cell receptor (beta chain) was identified during a study of immune cell composition in non-small cell lung cancer (dated by TCRdb to 2017 to 2019). Broadly, across the study: Histologic subtype, mainly lung adenocarcinoma or squamous cell carcinoma, was assigned on the basis of H&E together with p63, CK5, Napsin A and TTF-1 immunohistochemistry. Supplementary cohort #1, roughly nine lung adenocarcinoma cases, had paired tumour/lung TCR-beta sequencing and TIL populations generated to assess tumour reactivity. Adaptive Biotechnologies TCR-beta sequencing was carried out on 34 to 35 paired NSCLC tumour and non-adjacent lung specimens, as well as on roughly 28 tumour-only specimens. A few tumour specimens with TCR-beta data were rare histological subtypes and were excluded from the subtype comparisons.

Study-wide conclusions, independent of this receptor: The reactivity cohort included only approximately 11 cases, and whether tumour-reactive clones share sequences with the dominant in vivo tumour-associated clones was not shown. No significant correlation was found between tumour TCR-beta clonality and smoking pack-years. Across around 10 adenocarcinoma cases, TIL tumour reactivity correlated strongly with maximal tumour-associated clone frequency but not with overall clonality. Tumour-associated clones >0.5% were found in nearly half of NSCLC cases, namely in around 36% of adenocarcinomas versus 75% of squamous carcinomas.

Normal lung samples came from the same patient and consisted of non-adjacent lung tissue collected as far from the tumour as possible, at a distance of at least 3 cm. Genomic DNA was isolated with the QIAamp DNA kit from frozen aliquots of single-cell suspensions that had not been sorted. Tissues were received within 2 hours of resection and processed immediately into single-cell suspensions. Tissue was mechanically dissociated and enzymatically digested with DNase I, collagenase I and hyaluronidase for approximately 32 minutes at 37 °C, then filtered and RBC-lysed. Regarding this clone: The specificity of this receptor is unknown. Base-call qualities are not available, and no considerably larger clone is one nucleotide away.

A two-step multiplex PCR amplified TCR-beta CDR3 regions from genomic DNA, and the second step of the PCR added Illumina-compatible adaptors. TCR-beta immunosequencing was performed on an Illumina platform as a commercial immunoSEQ service. As for the authors' bioinformatics: Repertoires were summarised by productive clonality and by Top 10 Clones, defined as the percentage of T-cell templates derived from the ten most frequent sequences. Productive clonality ranged from 0 to 1, with 1 indicating a monoclonal population. Using log10 scatter plots, tumour-associated clones were identified as sequences that made up at least 0.1% of tumour T-cell templates yet were absent from the matched non-adjacent lung. Analyses were done in GraphPad Prism7 and R, with Student's t-tests for two-group comparisons, ANOVA for stages, and linear regression for relationships. TCRdb took over this immuneACCESS table, retaining in-frame rearrangements with V and J assigned. Such tables are incomplete; in checked studies, under half of the missing clones stem from an unresolved V gene, and the remainder is unexplained. The DNA gave D and trimming, while V, J and clone size come from that table. This sample lists some 4,900 clones; 55% to 75% were detected once. The ten biggest clones cover 13% to 15% of the sample.

CDR1 and CDR2 were assigned from the germline V gene as LGHNA and YSLEER. There are 16 amino acids in the CDR3, from cysteine to phenylalanine inclusive. Of all the DNA, just the CDR3 is kept, 48 bases in frame from base 1. V and J are trimmed by 0 bases and 1 base, and the gene matches miss 4 bases of the junction. The clonotype comes from a human donor with non-small cell lung cancer. The sequencing input was non-adjacent lung tissue. The receptor chain draws on TRBV4-3 and TRBJ2-5, and 8 junction bases match TRBD2. The CDR3 reads as follows: CASSQDLLAGQETQYF. The nucleotides are TGCGCCAGCAGCCAAGATCTCCTAGCGGGCCAAGAGACCCAGTACTTC.